The 29 T cell receptor beta chains reported below all come from one sample, sequenced in a study of cytomegalovirus exposure and HLA in healthy donors. Both 60 Vbeta primers and 13 Jbeta primers went into the PCR. This table comes from immunoSEQ multiplex PCR, and its TCRdb copy is limited to in-frame clones, with some not included. In all, the sample yields approximately 76,000 clones. Sequencing was performed on PBMCs. All receptors come from a man aged 18-30 years in good health and CMV-seropositive.

The chain couples TRBV30 to TRBJ2-1, with D possibly being TRBD2 (6 bases). The germline gives CDR1 GTSNPN, CDR2 SVGIG (reference sequence). V gave up 0 bases and J gave up 5 bases, with 14 bases separating them. The CDR3 contains 15 residues. The CDR3: CAWSVNIAANNEQFF. DNA of the CDR3: TGTGCCTGGAGTGTGAACATAGCGGCAAACAATGAGCAGTTCTTC.

This chain's CDR3 is CASSATGTSGYNEQFF. The CDR3, as DNA: TGTGCCAGCAGCGCCACCGGGACTAGCGGATACAATGAGCAGTTCTTC. The V gene is TRBV7-9, the J gene TRBJ2-1; 11 bases map to TRBD2. The CDR3 length is 16 residues. V trimming: 5 bases; J trimming: 4 bases; junction bases outside the gene matches: 7. Germline CDR1 is SEHNR and CDR2 is FQNEAQ (reference sequence).

V usage is TRBV7-8 and J usage is TRBJ2-7; TRBD2 matches 16 bases. The trim removed 4 bases at V and 3 bases at J, leaving 9 bases unmatched. The germline gives CDR1 SGHVS, CDR2 FQNEAQ. CDR3 length equals 18 residues. The CDR3 protein is CASSSGLAGGPGVYEQYF. The CDR3 DNA is TGTGCCAGCAGCTCGGGACTAGCGGGAGGGCCGGGAGTCTACGAGCAGTACTTC.

The V call is TRBV7-2, the J call TRBJ2-3; D is uncertain. The V gene lost 1 base and the J gene lost 5 bases, with 10 bases spanning the gap. Germline V gene data show CDR1 as SGHTA and CDR2 as FQGNSA. The CDR3 has 14 residues. The DNA of the CDR3 is TGTGCCAGCAGCTTAGTAAGGAGAGGAGATACGCAGTATTTT. It is translated as CASSLVRRGDTQYF.

The V call is TRBV2, the J call TRBJ1-5, with D possibly matching TRBD1 (5 bases). CDR1 is SNHLY, CDR2 FYNNEI, per germline. The V end was cut by 0 bases, the J end by 6 bases, with 12 bases between. The CDR3 contains 15 residues. CDR3 sequence reads: CASSEARGSVQPQHF. The CDR3 nucleotides are TGTGCCAGCAGTGAAGCGCGGGGGTCGGTTCAGCCCCAGCATTTT.

The chain couples TRBV5-1 to TRBJ2-7; 7 bases agree with TRBD2. Germline loops: CDR1 SGHRS, CDR2 YFSETQ. The CDR3 spans 14 residues. With V trimmed by 0 bases and J by 4 bases, 4 bases remained unmatched. The CDR3 DNA follows: TGCGCCAGCAGCTTGGAACTAGCGAGTTACGAGCAGTACTTC. Translation: CASSLELASYEQYF.

This sequence joins TRBV28 and TRBJ2-3; 7 positions agree with TRBD1. Per the germline V gene, CDR1 is MDHEN and CDR2 is SYDVKM. V lost 9 bases, J lost 2 bases, and 8 bases stayed unmatched. This CDR3 contains 14 residues. CDR3 loop: CASHPGQVTDTQYF. DNA of the CDR3: TGTGCCAGTCACCCAGGACAGGTCACAGATACGCAGTATTTT.

V usage is TRBV4-1 and J usage is TRBJ2-7, with TRBD2 as a possible D gene (5 bases). V lost 4 bases and J 0 bases, leaving 13 bases between the germline ends. Per germline, CDR1 MGHRA and CDR2 YSYEKL. The CDR3 is 15 residues long. The CDR3 nucleotides read TGCGCCAGCAGCCTCTCCGAAGGGAGCTCCTACGAGCAGTACTTC. Its protein product is CASSLSEGSSYEQYF.

This chain links TRBV19 with TRBJ1-6; 9 bases agree with TRBD1. Germline-derived CDR1 and CDR2 are LNHDA and SQIVND (reference sequence). V trimming: 6 bases; J trimming: 5 bases; junction bases outside the gene matches: 8. The length of the CDR3 is 16 residues. The CDR3 DNA follows: TGTGCCAGTAGCCTCGACGGGACAGGGAATAATTCACCCCTCCACTTT. This codes for CASSLDGTGNNSPLHF.

A remark on this clone: A junction end diverges from the germline sequence, so it may reflect a read error. The sample contains more than one DNA sequence encoding this CDR3. The V call is TRBV30, the J call TRBJ1-5; 7 bases align to TRBD1. Germline CDR1 and CDR2: GTSNPN and SVGIG (reference sequence). CDR3 length equals 14 residues. In nucleotides, the CDR3 is TGTGCCTGGTCCGGGACAGAGCTCAATCAGCCTCAGCATTTT. Protein sequence: CAWSGTELNQPQHF.

Remarks on this clone: The junction differs from germline at one of its ends, possibly a read error. The chain uses TRBV10-3 and TRBJ1-2; the match to TRBD1 covers 7 bases. Germline V lookup: CDR1 ENHRY, CDR2 SYGVKD. The CDR3 is made up of 15 amino acids. The CDR3: CAVRGEAKGAYGYTF. The DNA of the CDR3 is TGTGCCGTCAGGGGCGAGGCCAAGGGGGCTTACGGCTACACCTTC.

This chain connects TRBV19 to TRBJ1-1; D is perhaps TRBD1 (5 bases). V was cut by 6 bases and J by 4 bases, with 9 bases left in between. The CDR3 has 12 residues. The V gene's germline CDR1 is LNHDA and CDR2 SQIVND (reference sequence). CDR3 region: CASRKTVTEAFF. CDR3 sequence (DNA): TGTGCCAGTAGGAAGACAGTCACTGAAGCTTTCTTT.

The chain couples TRBV4-2 to TRBJ1-6, with a possible D match to TRBD1 (5 bases). From germline, CDR1 is LGHNA and CDR2 YNFKEQ. With 3 bases removed from V and 0 bases from J, the gap between germline ends came to 9 bases. The length of the CDR3 is 16 residues. CDR3 protein: CASSQEQDSYNSPLHF. CDR3 bases: TGTGCCAGCAGCCAGGAACAGGACTCCTATAATTCACCCCTCCACTTT.

This chain connects TRBV27 to TRBJ1-1; 7 bases align to TRBD1. V gave up 6 bases and J gave up 0 bases; unmatched junction bases: 4. The CDR3 totals 14 residues. The germline CDR1 and CDR2 sequences are MNHEY and SMNVEV (reference sequence). In nucleotides, the CDR3 is TGTGCCAGCAGACCAGACAGGGTGAACACTGAAGCTTTCTTT. Translated, it gives CASRPDRVNTEAFF.

The CDR3: CASSYTISGVRGTQYF. CDR3 coding DNA: TGTGCCAGCAGTTATACGATCAGCGGGGTCCGGGGGACGCAGTATTTT. This chain uses TRBV6-5 with TRBJ2-3; 7 positions match TRBD2. CDR1 MNHEY and CDR2 SVGAGI come from the germline V gene. CDR3 length equals 16 residues. J was trimmed by 9 bases and V by 3 bases; bases with no gene match: 15.

CDR3 region: CASSPIGQGRTSYEQYF. CDR3 DNA sequence: TGTGCCAGCTCACCAATAGGACAGGGACGGACTAGCTACGAGCAGTACTTC. The rearrangement joins TRBV18 to TRBJ2-7; D might be TRBD1 (8 bases). The ends were cut back, 2 bases at V and 3 bases at J, with 20 bases in the middle. The CDR3 runs 17 residues. Per the germline V gene, CDR1 is KGHSH and CDR2 is LQKENI. The whole variable domain, filled in from reference TRBV18 and TRBJ2-7, reads NAGVMQNPRHLVRRRGQEARLRCSPMKGHSHVYWYRQLPEEGLKFMVYLQKENIIDESGMPKERFSAEFPKEGPSILRIQQVVRGDSAAYFCASSPIGQGRTSYEQYFGPGTRLTVT.

This chain joins TRBV13 and TRBJ1-6; perhaps TRBD1 as D (5 bases). This CDR3 spans 12 amino acids. The V end lost 4 bases, the J end lost 10 bases, and 8 bases lay between the germline ends. Germline values: CDR1 PRHDT, CDR2 FYEKMQ (reference sequence). In DNA form, the CDR3 reads TGTGCCAGCAGCTCCCAGGGATCACCCCTCCACTTT. It translates to CASSSQGSPLHF. The full variable domain, its missing parts supplied by reference TRBV13 and TRBJ1-6, is AAGVIQSPRHLIKEKRETATLKCYPIPRHDTVYWYQQGPGQDPQFLISFYEKMQSDKGSIPDRFSAQQFSDYHSELNMSSLELGDSALYFCASSSQGSPLHFGNGTRLTVT.

CDR3 sequence: CASSLARGGAWNYEQYF. The CDR3 DNA follows: TGTGCCAGCAGCTTGGCCCGGGGGGGGGCTTGGAACTACGAGCAGTACTTC. This chain uses TRBV5-8 with TRBJ2-7, with 8 bases fitting TRBD2. This CDR3 region has 17 residues. V was clipped by 0 bases and J by 3 bases; unmatched bases: 11. Germline CDR1 and CDR2: SGHTS and YDEGEE.

The chain recombines TRBV2 with TRBJ2-7; weak D call: TRBD2 (6 bases). CDR1 is SNHLY and CDR2 is FYNNEI in the germline V gene. This CDR3 region has 14 residues. V was trimmed by 4 bases and J by 6 bases, leaving 16 bases between them. The CDR3 spells CASSGLLWGGEQYF. For the CDR3, the DNA is TGTGCCAGCAGTGGTCTGTTATGGGGAGGCGAGCAGTACTTC.

The CDR3 reads CASTLAGVSTGELFF. The CDR3 DNA is TGTGCCAGCACGCTAGCGGGAGTCAGCACCGGGGAGCTGTTTTTT. The chain employs TRBV28 and TRBJ2-2; 10 bases align to TRBD2. This CDR3 is built from 15 residues. The V gene end was trimmed by 7 bases and the J gene end by 4 bases; junction bases not matched to a gene: 6. Germline V lookup: CDR1 MDHEN, CDR2 SYDVKM. Drawing the rest from reference TRBV28 and TRBJ2-2, the complete variable domain is DVKVTQSSRYLVKRTGEKVFLECVQDMDHENMFWYRQDPGLGLRLIYFSYDVKMKEKGDIPEGYSVSREKKERFSLILESASTNQTSMYLCASTLAGVSTGELFFGEGSRLTVL.

J is TRBJ1-2 and V is TRBV30, with a possible D match to TRBD1 (6 bases). The CDR3 covers 14 residues. V was cut by 0 bases and J by 8 bases, with 16 bases left in between. Germline V gene lookup returns CDR1 GTSNPN and CDR2 SVGIG (reference sequence). The CDR3 sequence is CAWSVPAGEYGYTF. CDR3 nucleotides: TGTGCCTGGAGTGTACCCGCAGGGGAGTACGGCTACACCTTC.

The chain couples TRBV6-1 to TRBJ1-2, with 8 bases identical to TRBD1. Germline CDR1 and CDR2: MNHNS and SASEGT. The CDR3 sequence is 17 residues long. Unmatched junction bases numbered 13, after V lost 4 bases and J lost 3 bases. The CDR3 DNA reads as TGTGCCAGCAGTGGAAACCCCCAGGGGGCGGAAGACTATGGCTACACCTTC. Encoded protein: CASSGNPQGAEDYGYTF.

V is TRBV9 and J is TRBJ1-1; D gene unclear. Looked up from germline, CDR1 is SGDLS and CDR2 is YYNGEE. The CDR3 is made up of 13 amino acids. V lost 4 bases and J lost 1, with 8 bases in between. CDR3 DNA: TGTGCCAGCAGCACCCGACAGAACACTGAAGCTTTCTTT. Its protein is CASSTRQNTEAFF. The full variable domain, in which reference TRBV9 and TRBJ1-1 provide the parts outside the CDR3, is DSGVTQTPKHLITATGQRVTLRCSPRSGDLSVYWYQQSLDQGLQFLIQYYNGEERAKGNILERFSAQQFPDLHSELNLSSLELGDSALYFCASSTRQNTEAFFGQGTRLTVV.

This rearrangement joins TRBV4-1 to TRBJ2-5; 12 positions match TRBD2. Losses at the gene ends were 1 base for V and 3 bases for J; bases not matched to a gene: 3. CDR1 and CDR2 from the germline V gene are MGHRA and YSYEKL. CDR3 length: 16 residues. CDR3: CASSQGASGGEETQYF. CDR3 bases: TGCGCCAGCAGCCAAGGGGCTAGCGGGGGGGAAGAGACCCAGTACTTC.

The gene calls are TRBV28 and TRBJ2-1, with D possibly matching TRBD1 (6 bases). Trimming shortened V by 5 bases and J by 2 bases, and 13 bases separated the two germline ends. The V gene's germline CDR1 is MDHEN and CDR2 SYDVKM. This CDR3 has 15 residues. The CDR3 DNA sequence: TGTGCCAGCAGTATTCCGGGACAAACCTACAATGAGCAGTTCTTC. Protein product: CASSIPGQTYNEQFF.

The J gene is TRBJ1-2, the V gene TRBV9; the D gene is possibly TRBD1 (6 bases). CDR3 size: 12 residues. V was trimmed by 5 bases and J by 6 bases, leaving 11 bases between them. Germline V gene lookup returns CDR1 SGDLS and CDR2 YYNGEE. The CDR3 sequence: CASRGGEDGYTF. CDR3 nucleotides: TGTGCCAGCAGAGGGGGGGAAGATGGCTACACCTTC.

The CDR3 region has the DNA TGCGCCAGCAGCTCTCTGTGGGGCCCACATATTAGTGAGCAGTACTTC. As protein: CASSSLWGPHISEQYF. V gene TRBV5-1 combines with J gene TRBJ2-7, with a possible D match to TRBD1 (5 bases). From germline, CDR1 is SGHRS and CDR2 YFSETQ. The V end was cut by 3 bases, the J end by 7 bases, with 23 bases between. The CDR3 contains 16 residues.

The rearrangement joins TRBV11-2 to TRBJ2-2; 7 nucleotides agree with TRBD1. The germline V gene encodes CDR1 SGHAT and CDR2 FQNNGV. J lost 0 bases, V lost 6 bases, and 4 bases had no gene match. This CDR3 comprises 15 residues. The CDR3 DNA is TGTGCCAGCAGAACAGGGGCGCCGAACACCGGGGAGCTGTTTTTT. It translates to CASRTGAPNTGELFF.

The rearrangement uses TRBV2 and TRBJ1-4; TRBD1 aligns across 10 bases. Germline CDR1 SNHLY, CDR2 FYNNEI. J lost 8 bases, V lost 9 bases, and 12 bases had no gene match. CDR3 length: 15 residues. The CDR3 bases are TGTGCCAGGCAAGGGCCGACAGGGGGCGAGGAAAAACTGTTTTTT. Its translation is CARQGPTGGEEKLFF. Variable domain in full (rest from reference TRBV2 and TRBJ1-4): EPEVTQTPSHQVTQMGQEVILRCVPISNHLYFYWYRQILGQKVEFLVSFYNNEISEKSEIFDDQFSVERPDGSNFTLKIRSTKLEDSAMYFCARQGPTGGEEKLFFGSGTQLSVL.